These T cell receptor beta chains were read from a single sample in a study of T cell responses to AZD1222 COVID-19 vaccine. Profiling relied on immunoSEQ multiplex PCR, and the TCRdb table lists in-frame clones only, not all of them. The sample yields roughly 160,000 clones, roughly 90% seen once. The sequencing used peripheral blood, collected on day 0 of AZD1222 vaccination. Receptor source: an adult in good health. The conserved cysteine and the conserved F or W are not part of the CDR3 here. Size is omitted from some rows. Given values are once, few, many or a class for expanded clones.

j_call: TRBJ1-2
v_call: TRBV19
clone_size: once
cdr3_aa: ASSIRPQGDYGYT

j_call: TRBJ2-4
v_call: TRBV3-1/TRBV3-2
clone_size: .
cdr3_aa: ASSQDHGRDIQY

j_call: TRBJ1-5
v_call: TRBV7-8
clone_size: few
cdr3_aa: ASSRTGNQPQH

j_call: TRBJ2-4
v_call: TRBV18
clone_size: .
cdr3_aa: ASSPRLAGGSAKNIQY

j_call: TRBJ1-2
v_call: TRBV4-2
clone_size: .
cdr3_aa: ASSQGVGQGEGYT

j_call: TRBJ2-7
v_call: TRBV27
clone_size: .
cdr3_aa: ASSYRDGPYYEQY

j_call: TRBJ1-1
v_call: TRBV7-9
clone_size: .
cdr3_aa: ASSVDGNTEAF

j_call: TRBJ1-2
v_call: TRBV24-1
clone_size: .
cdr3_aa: ATSDLATDFYGYT

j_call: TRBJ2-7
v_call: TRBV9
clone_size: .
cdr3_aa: ASSVDGGASSYEQY

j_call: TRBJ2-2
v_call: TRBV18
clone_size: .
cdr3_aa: ASSRQREGYNTGELF

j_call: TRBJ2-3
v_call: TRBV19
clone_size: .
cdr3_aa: ASSPTGADLFGTDTQY